This TCR beta chain appears in the sequencing data of a study of T cells in Graves' hyperthyroidism and ophthalmopathy. Turning to the study itself: Once the initial diagnosis was made, peripheral blood was obtained before any treatment.

Overall study findings and caveats: Using 13 V-J features, a model discriminated ophthalmopathy from stable hyperthyroidism.

A lack of ophthalmopathy progression within 18 months defined stable Graves' hyperthyroidism. TCR beta CDR3 region amplification was performed from RNA transcripts. RT-PCR in the first round (using the HTBI primer set) targeted the TCR CDR3. TCRdb reanalysed the multiplex PCR reads using MiXCR and keeps one entry per CDR3 protein. The sample consists of around 580,000 distinct CDR3 sequences, approximately 16% of them appearing once. As concerns this clonotype: Antigen unknown.

Trimming took off 5 bases at V and 8 bases at J, with 17 bases between the two ends. This CDR3 spans 14 amino acids. Per germline, CDR1 SGHRS and CDR2 YFSETQ. The source of this sequence is a woman in her late teens or twenties with Graves' hyperthyroidism. The material sequenced was blood. The chain carries TRBV5-1 and TRBJ1-5; D is unclear. CDR3 sequence: CASSLGPRPKPQHF. CDR3 sequence (DNA): TGCGCCAGCAGTCTCGGCCCCAGGCCAAAGCCCCAGCATTTT.